The rows below give T cell receptor beta chains drawn from one sample of a study of CD8 T cells in ankylosing spondylitis. TCRdb reprocessed the 5' RACE reads with MiXCR, giving one entry per CDR3 protein. This sample has 470,000 or so distinct CDR3 sequences, with 26% found just once. Sequenced material: blood, either unsorted or a sorted T cell fraction (not recorded which). These receptors were obtained from a male donor with ankylosing spondylitis. The CDR3 runs from the conserved cysteine through the conserved F or W. Each record gives: J gene, V gene, D gene, clone size, CDR3 protein, CDR3 DNA. The D gene is left open where the match is weak. Where a row states a size, it is once, few, many or the class of an expanded clone; other rows omit it.

TRBJ1-2	TRBV7-9	TRBD1	few	CASSLGTATYGYTF	TGTGCCAGCAGCTTGGGGACAGCCACCTATGGCTACACCTTC
TRBJ2-2	TRBV3-1	.	few	CASSPLGYRNTGELFF	TGTGCCAGCAGCCCCCTCGGTTACAGAAACACCGGGGAGCTGTTTTTT
TRBJ1-1	TRBV5-1	TRBD1	few	CASSSGGRSEAFF	TGCGCCAGCAGCTCAGGGGGAAGATCTGAAGCTTTCTTT
TRBJ1-4	TRBV7-8	.	.	CASSFRPQLNEKLFF	TGTGCCAGCAGCTTTCGTCCCCAGCTAAATGAAAAACTGTTTTTT
TRBJ2-2	TRBV7-2	.	.	CASSLLGRANTGELFF	TGTGCCAGCAGCCTACTTGGAAGGGCGAACACCGGGGAGCTGTTTTTT
TRBJ2-1	TRBV12-3/TRBV12-4	TRBD2	few	CASRLAGASNEQFF	TGTGCCAGCAGACTAGCGGGAGCGTCCAATGAGCAGTTCTTC
TRBJ2-1	TRBV10-3	.	few	CAISESWGSSYNEQFF	TGTGCCATCAGTGAGTCCTGGGGATCCTCCTACAATGAGCAGTTCTTC
TRBJ1-5	TRBV3-1	.	.	CAGHCYSNQPQHF	TGTGCCGGGCACTGCTATAGCAATCAGCCCCAGCATTTT
TRBJ1-1	TRBV11-2	.	.	CASSLDFVSQAFF	TGTGCCAGCAGCTTAGATTTTGTATCCCAAGCTTTCTTT
TRBJ1-2	TRBV28	.	few	CASSLSAEGYGYTF	TGTGCCAGCAGTTTATCTGCAGAGGGATATGGCTACACCTTC